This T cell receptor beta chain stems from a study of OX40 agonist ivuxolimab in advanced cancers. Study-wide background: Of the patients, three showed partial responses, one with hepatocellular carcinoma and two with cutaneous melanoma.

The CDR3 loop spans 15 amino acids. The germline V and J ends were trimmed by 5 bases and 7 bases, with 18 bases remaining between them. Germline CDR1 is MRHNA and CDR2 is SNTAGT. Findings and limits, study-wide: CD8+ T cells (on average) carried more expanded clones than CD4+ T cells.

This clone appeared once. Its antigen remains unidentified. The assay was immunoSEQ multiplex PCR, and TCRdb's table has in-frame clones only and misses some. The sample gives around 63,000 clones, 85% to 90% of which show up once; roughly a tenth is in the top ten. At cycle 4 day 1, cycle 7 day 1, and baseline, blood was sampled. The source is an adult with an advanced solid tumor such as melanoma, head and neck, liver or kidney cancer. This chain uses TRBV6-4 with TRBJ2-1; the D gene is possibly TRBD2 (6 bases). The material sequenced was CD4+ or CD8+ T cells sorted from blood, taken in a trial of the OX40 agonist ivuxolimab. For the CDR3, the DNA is TGTGCCAGCAGTATGGGACTCCTGGGCGGGAATGAGCAGTTCTTC. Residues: CASSMGLLGGNEQFF.